These 24 T cell receptor beta chains were sequenced from one sample in a study of blood T cell repertoires in COVID-19. The data were produced by immunoSEQ multiplex PCR, yet TCRdb's version contains in-frame clones alone and is incomplete. Of some 400,000 clones in the sample, under 90% were seen once. Sequencing was performed on PBMCs or T cells enriched from blood (not recorded which). The receptors come from a woman aged 25-40 years who had recovered from COVID-19.

The chain joins TRBV19 to TRBJ1-6; tentative D call: TRBD1 (5 bases). V shed 6 bases and J shed 8 bases, with 14 bases lying between them. CDR3 size: 14 residues. Germline loops: CDR1 LNHDA, CDR2 SQIVND (reference sequence). The CDR3 coding sequence is TGTGCCAGTAGGTCGGGGGAAAGCTATTCACCCCTCCACTTT. Encoded protein: CASRSGESYSPLHF.

V and J are TRBV4-1 and TRBJ2-2, with 11 bases identical to TRBD2. V dropped 3 bases and J dropped 0; count of bases not matched to a gene: 6. This CDR3 is built from 18 residues. Germline CDR1 and CDR2: MGHRA and YSYEKL. This CDR3 is CASSHTGSGGANTGELFF. CDR3 nucleotide sequence: TGCGCCAGCAGCCATACCGGTAGCGGGGGGGCGAACACCGGGGAGCTGTTTTTT.

This chain joins TRBV4-2 and TRBJ1-2, with 7 bases lining up with TRBD1. The V segment lost 2 bases and the J segment 6 bases; nucleotides outside the gene matches: 9. Germline CDR1 and CDR2: LGHNA and YNFKEQ. The CDR3 is made up of 15 amino acids. The CDR3 DNA is TGTGCCAGCAGCCAAACACAGGGGAGAGGGGATGGCTACACCTTC. Its protein is CASSQTQGRGDGYTF.

This CDR3 reads CAWSKEAYGEQYF. CDR3 bases: TGTGCCTGGAGTAAGGAGGCCTATGGGGAGCAGTACTTC. This rearrangement joins TRBV30 to TRBJ2-7; the D gene is possibly TRBD2 (5 bases). The V end lost 2 bases, the J end lost 7 bases, and 15 bases lay between the germline ends. CDR1 is GTSNPN and CDR2 is SVGIG in the germline V gene (reference sequence). The CDR3 is made up of 13 amino acids.

The chain uses TRBV7-2 and TRBJ1-1; D may be TRBD1 (5 bases). The length of the CDR3 is 15 residues. Trimming removed 3 bases at V and 5 bases at J, with 16 bases between. Germline V CDR1 and CDR2: SGHTA, FQGNSA. The DNA of the CDR3 is TGTGCCAGCAGCTTCCAAGTTGGGGGAGGGACTGAAGCTTTCTTT. It specifies CASSFQVGGGTEAFF.

The chain recombines TRBV7-3 with TRBJ2-7; 7 positions match TRBD1. Germline V lookup: CDR1 SGHTA, CDR2 FQGTGA. V dropped 4 bases and J dropped 3; count of bases not matched to a gene: 12. CDR3 length: 16 residues. The CDR3 region is CASSSETTGTGYEQYF. In DNA, the CDR3 is TGTGCCAGCAGCTCCGAAACGACAGGGACGGGCTACGAGCAGTACTTC.

The J gene is TRBJ2-5, the V gene TRBV5-8; TRBD1 aligns across 12 bases. The length of the CDR3 is 16 residues. V shed 0 bases and J 5 bases; nucleotides not matched to a gene: 5. CDR1 and CDR2 from the germline V gene are SGHTS and YDEGEE. The CDR3 sequence: CASSLGDRGPRETQYF. In nucleotides, the CDR3 is TGTGCCAGCAGCTTGGGGGACAGGGGGCCTCGGGAGACCCAGTACTTC.

The chain's CDR3 is CASSLGAGVIKETQYF. The CDR3 DNA reads as TGTGCCAGCAGCTTGGGGGCAGGGGTTATAAAAGAGACCCAGTACTTC. The chain links TRBV5-4 to TRBJ2-5, with D maybe TRBD1 (6 bases). V was pared by 0 bases and J by 3 bases, with 15 bases between. Germline loops: CDR1 SGHNT, CDR2 YYREEE (reference sequence). The CDR3 runs to 16 residues.

This chain connects TRBV9 to TRBJ1-1; no firm D call. The CDR3 is made up of 13 amino acids. The V end lost 6 bases, the J end lost 4 bases, and 13 bases lay between the germline ends. Per the germline V gene, CDR1 is SGDLS and CDR2 is YYNGEE. In DNA form, the CDR3 reads TGTGCCAGCAACCTGGGAGATACCACTGAAGCTTTCTTT. This translates into CASNLGDTTEAFF.

This chain links TRBV18 with TRBJ2-7, with TRBD1 matching 7 bases. From germline, CDR1 is KGHSH and CDR2 LQKENI. The CDR3 is made up of 15 amino acids. V shed 2 bases, J shed 3 bases, and the junction held 7 bases outside the gene matches. CDR3 loop: CASSPGKGGLYEQYF. CDR3 bases: TGTGCCAGCTCACCAGGGAAAGGGGGCCTCTACGAGCAGTACTTC. The full variable domain, rest sourced from reference TRBV18 and TRBJ2-7, is NAGVMQNPRHLVRRRGQEARLRCSPMKGHSHVYWYRQLPEEGLKFMVYLQKENIIDESGMPKERFSAEFPKEGPSILRIQQVVRGDSAAYFCASSPGKGGLYEQYFGPGTRLTVT.

V is TRBV27 and J is TRBJ1-1; TRBD1 agrees at 8 bases. CDR3 length equals 15 residues. CDR1 and CDR2 (germline): MNHEY, SMNVEV (reference sequence). J was trimmed by 4 bases and V by 7 bases; bases with no gene match: 11. CDR3 coding DNA: TGTGCCAGCAACACCCTGACAGGGGAGAGCACTGAAGCTTTCTTT. Protein: CASNTLTGESTEAFF.

This clone was seen more than once but under ten times. This same CDR3 is encoded by further DNA sequences in the sample. V is TRBV7-3 and J is TRBJ1-2; possibly TRBD1 for D (6 bases). The CDR3 is 13 amino acids. The germline V and J ends were trimmed by 5 bases and 2 bases, with 9 bases remaining between them. Germline V gene lookup returns CDR1 SGHTA and CDR2 FQGTGA. The CDR3, as DNA: TGTGCCAGCAGCCCAGACAGGAACTATGGCTACACCTTC. Translating gives CASSPDRNYGYTF.

The chain couples TRBV21-1 to TRBJ1-1; TRBD1 is the table's D call, not checked against the DNA. TRBV21-1 represents a pseudogene. The CDR3 is 17 residues long. CDR3 loop: CASSPRTRTGVNTEAFF. The CDR3 coding sequence is TGTGCCAGCAGCCCCCGGACAAGGACAGGAGTGAACACTGAAGCTTTCTTT.

The chain carries TRBV4-1 and TRBJ2-7; 10 positions agree with TRBD1. J lost 9 bases, V lost 1 base, and 18 bases had no gene match. Germline CDR1 is MGHRA and CDR2 is YSYEKL. The CDR3 contains 18 residues. The DNA for the CDR3 is TGCGCCAGCAGCCAAGTAGATGTTGGTACGGGACAGGGGTTCGGGCAGTACTTC. Amino acids: CASSQVDVGTGQGFGQYF.

This chain links TRBV30 with TRBJ1-5; no reliable D call. V gave up 4 bases and J gave up 7 bases, with 14 bases separating them. The CDR3 spans 13 residues. Germline-derived CDR1 and CDR2 are GTSNPN and SVGIG (reference sequence). CDR3: CAWNRQVGQPQHF. DNA for the CDR3: TGTGCCTGGAACCGGCAGGTTGGGCAGCCCCAGCATTTT.

DNA of the CDR3: TGTGCCGTCAAGGACAGGGGAAATAATTCACCCCTCCACTTT. Protein: CAVKDRGNNSPLHF. This chain joins TRBV19 and TRBJ1-6, with 9 bases lining up with TRBD1. The CDR3 spans 14 residues. V was pared by 11 bases and J by 5 bases, with 7 bases of the junction left unmatched. CDR1 and CDR2 from the germline V gene are LNHDA and SQIVND (reference sequence).

This sequence joins TRBV2 and TRBJ2-1, with 10 bases matching TRBD2. J was trimmed by 1 base and V by 4 bases; bases with no gene match: 7. Germline CDR1 reads SNHLY; CDR2 reads FYNNEI. The CDR3 is made up of 17 amino acids. The CDR3 spells CASSGGLAGDSYNEQFF. The CDR3 DNA follows: TGTGCCAGCAGTGGGGGGCTAGCGGGAGATTCCTACAATGAGCAGTTCTTC.

This sequence joins TRBV28 and TRBJ1-1; D uncertain. The V gene lost 4 bases and the J gene lost 7 bases, with 13 bases spanning the gap. The CDR3 length is 13 residues. In germline, CDR1 is MDHEN, CDR2 SYDVKM. The CDR3 is CASSSLGRGEAFF. The CDR3 DNA sequence: TGTGCCAGCAGTTCGCTGGGTCGGGGTGAAGCTTTCTTT. The whole variable domain, filled in from reference TRBV28 and TRBJ1-1, reads DVKVTQSSRYLVKRTGEKVFLECVQDMDHENMFWYRQDPGLGLRLIYFSYDVKMKEKGDIPEGYSVSREKKERFSLILESASTNQTSMYLCASSSLGRGEAFFGQGTRLTVV.

The chain recombines TRBV6-5 with TRBJ1-4; D not certain. Germline CDR1 and CDR2: MNHEY and SVGAGI. Trimming removed 6 bases from V and 0 bases from J, with 11 bases in between. The CDR3 contains 15 residues. In DNA, the CDR3 is TGTGCCAGCAGCGGGAGTACTGCAACTAATGAAAAACTGTTTTTT. Translation gives CASSGSTATNEKLFF.

The chain is built from TRBV7-9 and TRBJ1-1, with TRBD1 matching 10 bases. The CDR3 is 16 residues long. Trimming cost V 1 base and J 6 bases; bases outside gene matches: 8. Germline V gene lookup returns CDR1 SEHNR and CDR2 FQNEAQ (reference sequence). The CDR3 sequence: CASSLVTGGVMAEAFF. CDR3 nucleotides: TGTGCCAGCAGCTTAGTGACAGGGGGCGTTATGGCTGAAGCTTTCTTT.

The chain carries TRBV27 and TRBJ1-1; 9 bases fit TRBD1. This CDR3 has 14 amino acids. The germline gives CDR1 MNHEY, CDR2 SMNVEV (reference sequence). V shed 6 bases and J 4 bases; nucleotides not matched to a gene: 6. The CDR3 nucleotides read TGTGCCAGCAGATTACAGGGGGCGATCACTGAAGCTTTCTTT. Protein product: CASRLQGAITEAFF.

This chain links TRBV7-8 with TRBJ2-2; TRBD2 is a possible D gene (6 bases). The CDR3 has 16 residues. Per the germline V gene, CDR1 is SGHVS and CDR2 is FQNEAQ. The germline V and J ends were trimmed by 5 bases and 4 bases, with 17 bases remaining between them. The CDR3 loop reads CASSLGPVGGTGELFF. CDR3 nucleotide sequence: TGTGCCAGCAGCCTTGGACCCGTGGGGGGCACCGGGGAGCTGTTTTTT.

About this clone: The same CDR3 also results from other DNA sequences found in this sample. V and J are TRBV6-5 and TRBJ1-3; D is ambiguous. Trimming cost V 6 bases and J 4 bases, with 4 bases left between them. Germline assignment: CDR1 MNHEY and CDR2 SVGAGI. This CDR3 comprises 11 residues. The CDR3 sequence: CASSLGNTIYF. As DNA, the CDR3 is TGTGCCAGCAGCCTCGGAAACACCATATATTTT.

The CDR3 spells CASRSSGVGEQYF. CDR3 DNA sequence: TGTGCCAGCAGATCCTCAGGGGTGGGCGAGCAGTACTTC. The rearrangement joins TRBV28 to TRBJ2-7, with D possibly matching TRBD1 (6 bases). This CDR3 contains 13 residues. V was clipped by 6 bases and J by 6 bases, with 15 bases between them. The germline gives CDR1 MDHEN, CDR2 SYDVKM.